The 26 T cell receptor beta chains given below trace back to one sample, sequenced in a study of cytomegalovirus exposure and HLA in healthy donors. Primers: 60 Vbeta forward and 13 Jbeta reverse. The method was immunoSEQ multiplex PCR; TCRdb's version includes in-frame clones alone and lacks a portion of them. Of 100,000 or so clones listed, around 73% are singletons. Sample: PBMCs. The receptors stem from a man between 40 and 49 years old in good health and CMV-seronegative.

The chain combines TRBV29-1 with TRBJ2-5; 10 nucleotides match TRBD2. This CDR3 is 16 amino acids long. With V trimmed by 1 base and J by 2 bases, 7 bases remained unmatched. Germline V gene data show CDR1 as SQVTM and CDR2 as ANQGSEA. The CDR3 nucleotides are TGCAGCGTTGAAGGCGGGCTAGCGGGGGAGCAAGAGACCCAGTACTTC. Protein: CSVEGGLAGEQETQYF.

V is TRBV4-3 and J is TRBJ1-2; D is ambiguous. The germline gives CDR1 LGHNA, CDR2 YSLEER. V shed 5 bases and J shed 6 bases, with 19 bases lying between them. CDR3 length: 15 amino acids. CDR3 sequence (DNA): TGCGCCAGCAGCACCCACTGGGAGGGATCCAATGGCTACACCTTC. Its translation: CASSTHWEGSNGYTF.

J is TRBJ2-3 and V is TRBV11-3; D is uncertain. The CDR3 sequence is 15 residues long. The V end was cut by 4 bases, the J end by 0 bases, with 11 bases between. Looked up from germline, CDR1 is SGHNT and CDR2 is YENEEA. The CDR3 DNA sequence: TGTGCCAGCAGCTCGAGGAGTACTAGCACAGATACGCAGTATTTT. Translated, it gives CASSSRSTSTDTQYF.

V gene TRBV6-1 combines with J gene TRBJ2-1; 11 nucleotides align to TRBD2. This CDR3 spans 13 amino acids. V was clipped by 8 bases and J by 9 bases; unmatched bases: 6. Germline CDR1 and CDR2: MNHNS and SASEGT. This chain's CDR3 is CASGSGGAVEQFF. The CDR3, as DNA: TGTGCCAGCGGTAGCGGGGGGGCCGTTGAGCAGTTCTTC.

V gene TRBV30 combines with J gene TRBJ2-2; 8 bases match TRBD1. CDR3 length: 13 residues. CDR1 and CDR2 (germline): GTSNPN, SVGIG (reference sequence). In DNA, the CDR3 is TGTGCTGAGGACAGGGAAGGAGCCGGGGAGCTGTTTTTT. Translation gives CAEDREGAGELFF.

This clone turned up a few times. This chain uses TRBV30 with TRBJ1-5, with D possibly TRBD1 on 5 matching bases. This CDR3 is 15 amino acids long. Trimming removed 4 bases from V and 9 bases from J, with 22 bases in between. In germline, CDR1 is GTSNPN, CDR2 SVGIG (reference sequence). As DNA, the CDR3 is TGTGCCTGGAAACACCGAGACAGATCCAAAGGGCCCCAGCATTTT. Encoded protein: CAWKHRDRSKGPQHF.

DNA for the CDR3: TGTGCCAGCAGAGTGGGCCCTGATGAATCCTACGAGCAGTACTTC. Its protein product is CASRVGPDESYEQYF. The J gene is TRBJ2-7, the V gene TRBV28; D unresolved. Germline lookup yields CDR1 MDHEN and CDR2 SYDVKM. V was shortened by 6 bases and J by 1 base, with 16 bases between the two germline ends. The CDR3 has 15 residues.

This chain joins TRBV6-5 and TRBJ1-6; a weak D match, TRBD1 (6 bases). The CDR3 is made up of 14 amino acids. Trimming took 7 bases from V and 7 from J, leaving 14 bases between them. Germline V gene sequence: CDR1 MNHEY, CDR2 SVGAGI. CDR3 sequence: CASNNRVINSPLHF. The CDR3 DNA sequence: TGTGCCAGCAACAACAGGGTTATCAATTCACCCCTCCACTTT.

This clone has more than one count but fewer than ten. The chain joins TRBV7-8 to TRBJ2-2, with a tentative D call TRBD1 (5 bases). Trimming pared 1 base from V and 7 bases from J, leaving 7 bases between. The germline gives CDR1 SGHVS, CDR2 FQNEAQ. The CDR3 covers 13 residues. CDR3 coding DNA: TGTGCCAGCAGCTTAGGGGGCGGCGGGGAGCTGTTTTTT. Translating gives CASSLGGGGELFF.

CDR3 sequence reads: CATQQGGRGRRETQYF. CDR3 bases: TGTGCCACCCAGCAAGGGGGCCGGGGGCGTAGGGAGACCCAGTACTTC. The chain employs TRBV19 and TRBJ2-5, with D possibly being TRBD1 (7 bases). V was pared by 10 bases and J by 5 bases, with 26 bases between. This CDR3 contains 16 residues. CDR1 and CDR2 from the germline V gene are LNHDA and SQIVND (reference sequence). Based on the CDR3 plus reference TRBV19 and TRBJ2-5, the full variable domain is DGGITQSPKYLFRKEGQNVTLSCEQNLNHDAMYWYRQDPGQGLRLIYYSQIVNDFQKGDIAEGYSVSREKKESFPLTVTSAQKNPTAFYLCATQQGGRGRRETQYFGPGTRLLVL.

This clone was picked up one time. This rearrangement joins TRBV7-2 to TRBJ2-7, with a tentative D call TRBD1 (7 bases). Germline loops: CDR1 SGHTA, CDR2 FQGNSA. V lost 2 bases to trimming and J lost 0 bases, with 17 bases between them. The CDR3 sequence is 17 residues long. The CDR3 region is CASSLSPGQGGSYEQYF. CDR3 sequence (DNA): TGTGCCAGCAGCTTAAGCCCGGGGCAGGGGGGCTCCTACGAGCAGTACTTC.

The chain recombines TRBV5-6 with TRBJ2-5; the match to TRBD1 covers 9 bases. The CDR3 is 17 residues long. Germline lookup yields CDR1 SGHDT and CDR2 YYEEEE. V shed 3 bases and J 5 bases; nucleotides not matched to a gene: 14. The CDR3 DNA reads as TGTGCCAGCAGCTCTTTGCACAGGGGGCTAAGACAGGAGACCCAGTACTTC. Its protein product is CASSSLHRGLRQETQYF.

The chain recombines TRBV10-3 with TRBJ1-1, with D possibly TRBD1 on 6 matching bases. Trimming took off 6 bases at V and 5 bases at J, with 10 bases between the two ends. The CDR3 is 12 amino acids. Germline-derived CDR1 and CDR2 are ENHRY and SYGVKD. The CDR3 region is CAIRQGDTEAFF. As DNA, the CDR3 is TGTGCCATCAGACAGGGTGATACTGAAGCTTTCTTT.

The V call is TRBV7-6, the J call TRBJ2-7; 9 bases are shared with TRBD1. Germline V gene data show CDR1 as SGHVS and CDR2 as FNYEAQ. With V trimmed by 1 base and J by 6 bases, 7 bases remained unmatched. The CDR3 totals 15 residues. The CDR3 reads CASSLGDRDPLEQYF. Here the CDR3 DNA reads TGTGCCAGCAGCTTAGGGGACAGGGACCCTCTCGAGCAGTACTTC.

The chain couples TRBV6-1 to TRBJ2-3; D perhaps matches TRBD1 (5 bases). The CDR3 sequence is 13 residues long. CDR1 and CDR2 from the germline V gene are MNHNS and SASEGT. V was cut by 7 bases and J by 4 bases, with 12 bases left in between. The DNA for the CDR3 is TGTGCCAGCAATAAACAACAGGCAGATACGCAGTATTTT. This codes for CASNKQQADTQYF.

This chain uses TRBV29-1 with TRBJ1-5, with TRBD1 matching over 9 bases. After removal of 6 bases from V and 1 base from J, the junction contained 1 base not matched to a gene. Germline V lookup: CDR1 SQVTM, CDR2 ANQGSEA. CDR3 length: 13 amino acids. CDR3 loop: CSVGTGSNQPQHF. The CDR3 DNA is TGCAGCGTGGGGACAGGGAGCAATCAGCCCCAGCATTTT.

This clone was detected a few times. The rearrangement joins TRBV4-1 to TRBJ1-1, with D maybe TRBD1 (6 bases). Germline loops: CDR1 MGHRA, CDR2 YSYEKL. V dropped 2 bases and J dropped 7 bases, with 11 bases sitting between them. The CDR3 contains 13 residues. The CDR3 nucleotides read TGCGCCAGCAGCCAAACAGGGCTGGGTGAAGCTTTCTTT. Translating it yields CASSQTGLGEAFF.

The table lists this clone with a few counts. This sequence joins TRBV7-3 and TRBJ1-4, with TRBD1 matching 10 bases. Trimming removed 5 bases from V and 7 bases from J; junction bases left unmatched: 7. Germline V gene data show CDR1 as SGHTA and CDR2 as FQGTGA. The CDR3 consists of 15 residues. CDR3 nucleotide sequence: TGTGCCAGCAGCCGAACCGGGACAGGGGTTGAAAAACTGTTTTTT. Protein sequence: CASSRTGTGVEKLFF.

The chain carries TRBV5-1 and TRBJ2-7, with TRBD1 as a possible D gene (6 bases). The germline V gene has CDR1 SGHRS and CDR2 YFSETQ. The V end lost 0 bases, the J end lost 6 bases, and 25 bases lay between the germline ends. This CDR3 region has 18 residues. The CDR3 here is CASSLEFVGPGVAVEQYF. The CDR3 nucleotides are TGCGCCAGCAGCTTGGAGTTTGTGGGGCCAGGGGTTGCGGTCGAGCAGTACTTC. Supplemented by reference TRBV5-1 and TRBJ2-7, the full variable domain reads KAGVTQTPRYLIKTRGQQVTLSCSPISGHRSVSWYQQTPGQGLQFLFEYFSETQRNKGNFPGRFSGRQFSNSRSEMNVSTLELGDSALYLCASSLEFVGPGVAVEQYFGPGTRLTVT.

This clone occurred once. The chain carries TRBV5-1 and TRBJ2-1; TRBD1 might be the D (5 bases). Germline-derived CDR1 and CDR2 are SGHRS and YFSETQ. With 0 bases removed from V and 6 bases from J, the gap between germline ends came to 10 bases. The CDR3 totals 14 residues. CDR3 sequence: CASSLVGPGNEQFF. The CDR3 coding sequence is TGCGCCAGCAGCTTGGTGGGGCCAGGCAATGAGCAGTTCTTC.

The chain is built from TRBV5-8 and TRBJ1-4; D is unclear. The germline V gene encodes CDR1 SGHTS and CDR2 YDEGEE. Trimming stripped 2 bases from V and 6 bases from J, with 11 bases between. The CDR3 contains 14 residues. CDR3 in amino acids: CASSFRRRDEKLFF. The CDR3 nucleotides read TGTGCCAGCAGCTTCCGACGGAGGGATGAAAAACTGTTTTTT.

The rearrangement links TRBV10-1 to TRBJ2-1, with 10 bases aligning to TRBD2. V dropped 6 bases and J dropped 3; count of bases not matched to a gene: 8. The CDR3 has 16 amino acids. From germline, CDR1 is WNHNN and CDR2 SYGVQD (reference sequence). The CDR3 DNA reads TGCGCCAGCAGCAGCGCCGGGACTAGCGACTACAATGAGCAGTTCTTC. Its translation is CASSSAGTSDYNEQFF.

This sequence joins TRBV6-5 and TRBJ2-7; 7 bases agree with TRBD2. The CDR3 extends over 14 amino acids. Unmatched junction bases numbered 11, after V lost 6 bases and J lost 6 bases. The V gene's germline CDR1 is MNHEY and CDR2 SVGAGI. The CDR3 region has the DNA TGTGCCAGCAGACCGAGTAGGGAGGGGCGCGAGCAGTACTTC. Translated: CASRPSREGREQYF.

This sequence joins TRBV9 and TRBJ2-1, with 7 bases that match TRBD1. Trimming at V came to 3 bases and at J to 5 bases, leaving 5 bases not matched to a gene. There are 14 residues in the CDR3. Germline V gene sequence: CDR1 SGDLS, CDR2 YYNGEE. The CDR3 DNA is TGTGCCAGCAGCGCAGGGGACAGCCACAATGAGCAGTTCTTC. Translated: CASSAGDSHNEQFF.

The V gene is TRBV7-9, the J gene TRBJ1-2; 7 bases are a match to TRBD1. The CDR3 loop spans 14 amino acids. Germline assignment: CDR1 SEHNR and CDR2 FQNEAQ (reference sequence). V gave up 1 base and J gave up 4 bases; unmatched junction bases: 3. The CDR3 DNA reads TGTGCCAGCAGCTTAGGACAGGGCCGCTATGGCTACACCTTC. As protein: CASSLGQGRYGYTF.

V gene TRBV6-5 combines with J gene TRBJ2-1; a weak D match, TRBD2 (5 bases). The CDR3 has 13 residues. The germline gives CDR1 MNHEY, CDR2 SVGAGI. V lost 10 bases and J lost 6, with 16 bases in between. This CDR3 is CATRRFLSNEQFF. The CDR3 DNA reads as TGTGCCACCCGGAGGTTCCTATCCAATGAGCAGTTCTTC.